These T cell receptor beta chains were read from a single sample in a study of blood T cell repertoires in COVID-19. Profiled with immunoSEQ multiplex PCR; TCRdb holds only in-frame clones, not every one. The sample comprises about 140,000 clones, 65% to 80% of which are singletons, and roughly 3.6% rests with the top ten. Sequencing used peripheral blood. The receptor set was obtained from a man aged 55 to 70 with acute or convalescent COVID-19. CDR3s include the opening cysteine and the closing phenylalanine or tryptophan. The D gene is left open where the match is weak. Size tells how often a clone was seen (once, few, many) or the class of an expanded clone, and some rows leave it out.

V gene	J gene	clone size	D gene	CDR3 DNA	CDR3 protein
TRBV2	TRBJ2-7	.	TRBD1	TGTGCCAGCAAATCAGGGGGCTACGAGCAGTACTTC	CASKSGGYEQYF
TRBV5-1	TRBJ2-5	.	.	TGCGCCAGCAGCTTGGAGAACACCCAAGAGACCCAGTACTTC	CASSLENTQETQYF
TRBV24-1	TRBJ1-5	.	TRBD1	TGTGCCACCAGTGCCTTGGGACAGGGAAATCAGCCCCAGCATTTT	CATSALGQGNQPQHF
TRBV9	TRBJ1-6	.	TRBD1	TGTGCCAGCAGCAGACAGGGGGATTCACCCCTCCACTTT	CASSRQGDSPLHF
TRBV27	TRBJ1-1	.	.	TGTGCCAGCAGTTTATACGGGGTTGGGACTGAAGCTTTCTTT	CASSLYGVGTEAFF
TRBV5-1	TRBJ1-1	.	TRBD1	TGCGCCAGCAGCGGGAGACAGGGGAACACTGAAGCTTTCTTT	CASSGRQGNTEAFF
TRBV29-1	TRBJ1-5	.	TRBD1	TGCAGCGTCTCGACAGGGGGCGTAGGACAGCCCCAGCATTTT	CSVSTGGVGQPQHF
TRBV2	TRBJ1-5	.	TRBD1	TGTGCCAGCACCCCACAGGGGGCTGGGAGCAATCAGCCCCAGCATTTT	CASTPQGAGSNQPQHF
TRBV2	TRBJ2-7	once	.	TGTGCCAGCATGGGGGTGGAGGGCGGCGGACCAACAACCTACGAGCAGTACTTC	CASMGVEGGGPTTYEQYF
TRBV7-8	TRBJ2-3	.	TRBD1	TGTGCCAGCAGCTTTACAGGGGGATTGACAGATACGCAGTATTTT	CASSFTGGLTDTQYF
TRBV3-1/TRBV3-2	TRBJ2-2	.	TRBD2	TGTGCCAGCAGCGGAGTCGGCGGGAGTCGCACCGGGGAGCTGTTTTTT	CASSGVGGSRTGELFF
TRBV7-2	TRBJ1-6	once	.	TGTGCCAGCAGCTCTACCCGGGGGAATTCACCCCTCCACTTT	CASSSTRGNSPLHF
TRBV19	TRBJ1-5	.	TRBD1	TGTGCCAGTAGTAGGGCAGGGGGTGGGAAGCCCCAGCATTTT	CASSRAGGGKPQHF
TRBV18	TRBJ2-1	.	TRBD2	TGTGCCAGCTCACCACCGACCGGGAGGACTAACAATGAGCAGTTCTTC	CASSPPTGRTNNEQFF
TRBV6-1	TRBJ1-5	.	TRBD1	TGTGCCAGCAGTGCCCCGCCGACAGGGGGCGGTCAGCCCCAGCATTTT	CASSAPPTGGGQPQHF
TRBV24-1	TRBJ2-1	.	.	TGTGCCACCAGTGGCATGGGGGTCGGACAGTTTGAGCAGTTCTTC	CATSGMGVGQFEQFF
TRBV7-2	TRBJ1-2	.	.	TGTGCCAGCAGCTTCAGGGTTGACTATGGCTACACCTTC	CASSFRVDYGYTF
TRBV28	TRBJ2-7	few	.	TGTGCCAGCGGAAAAGGGAGCGGGTCCTACGAGCAGTACTTC	CASGKGSGSYEQYF
TRBV5-6	TRBJ1-2	.	.	TGTGCCAGCAGCCTCAGGGGATCTAACTATGGCTACACCTTC	CASSLRGSNYGYTF
TRBV29-1	TRBJ2-7	.	.	TGCAGCGTCGTGAAGGACAACTACGAGCAGTACTTC	CSVVKDNYEQYF
TRBV11-2	TRBJ1-2	.	.	TGTGCCAGCAGCTTAGGGACAACTAACTATGGCTACACCTTC	CASSLGTTNYGYTF
TRBV12-5	TRBJ1-1	.	.	TGTGCTAGTTCGAGTAGCGAAGAGAATGAAGCTTTCTTT	CASSSSEENEAFF
TRBV19	TRBJ2-6	.	.	TGTGCCAGTAGTAGGGGGACAAAGAGCTCTGGGGCCAACGTCCTGACTTTC	CASSRGTKSSGANVLTF
TRBV3-1/TRBV3-2	TRBJ1-6	.	.	TGTGCCAGCAGCCAAACAGGGAACTCACCCCTCCACTTT	CASSQTGNSPLHF
TRBV6-2/TRBV6-3	TRBJ1-5	.	TRBD1	TGTGCCAGCAGTGGGACAGGGAATCAGCCCCAGCATTTT	CASSGTGNQPQHF
TRBV14	TRBJ2-5	once	.	TGTGCCAGCAGCTCGGACACCCTCCAGGCGGAGACCCAGTACTTC	CASSSDTLQAETQYF
TRBV7-3	TRBJ2-1	.	.	TGTGCCAGCAGCCGTTCCCATGAGCAGTTCTTC	CASSRSHEQFF